This entry lists 13 T cell receptor beta chains sequenced from one sample in a study of cytomegalovirus exposure and HLA in healthy donors (dated 2017 in TCRdb). Library preparation employed the immunoSEQ multiplex PCR assay. A mixture of 60 forward primers for TCR Vbeta segments and 13 reverse primers for TCR Jbeta segments was used in the multiplex PCR. This is the immuneACCESS table as TCRdb keeps it, with only in-frame sequences that have V and J called. A part of the clones is gone; compared with another copy, unresolved V genes explain less than half, and the rest is unexplained. In all, the sample holds about 130,000 clones, and around 70% of those were seen once. The top ten clones comprise 3.1% of the sample. The sequenced sample was PBMCs. Every receptor here comes from a man aged 30-40 years in good health and CMV-seronegative.

The table lists this clone with a count of one. The chain joins TRBV28 to TRBJ1-5; TRBD1 matches 11 bases. From germline, CDR1 is MDHEN and CDR2 SYDVKM. Trimming cost V 5 bases and J 5 bases; bases outside gene matches: 5. The CDR3 runs to 15 residues. The CDR3 coding sequence is TGTGCCAGCAGTGCGGACAGGGGGCCAGATCAGCCCCAGCATTTT. Residues: CASSADRGPDQPQHF.

This clone was seen just once. The chain has TRBV5-4 and TRBJ1-4; 9 bases line up with TRBD1. Trimming removed 6 bases from V and 7 bases from J; junction bases left unmatched: 10. Germline-derived CDR1 and CDR2 are SGHNT and YYREEE (reference sequence). The CDR3 totals 15 residues. The chain's CDR3 is CASTLGGTGSEKLFF. In nucleotides, the CDR3 is TGTGCCAGCACCCTAGGCGGGACAGGGTCTGAAAAACTGTTTTTT. The full variable domain, rest sourced from reference TRBV5-4 and TRBJ1-4, is ETGVTQSPTHLIKTRGQQVTLRCSSQSGHNTVSWYQQALGQGPQFIFQYYREEENGRGNFPPRFSGLQFPNYSSELNVNALELDDSALYLCASTLGGTGSEKLFFGSGTQLSVL.

The rearrangement links TRBV9 to TRBJ2-2; unclear D gene. Looked up from germline, CDR1 is SGDLS and CDR2 is YYNGEE. V gave up 0 bases and J gave up 4 bases, with 13 bases separating them. The CDR3 has 16 amino acids. CDR3 sequence: CASSVDAPAPTGELFF. The CDR3, as DNA: TGTGCCAGCAGCGTAGATGCGCCCGCGCCCACCGGGGAGCTGTTTTTT. Full variable domain (missing parts from reference TRBV9 and TRBJ2-2): DSGVTQTPKHLITATGQRVTLRCSPRSGDLSVYWYQQSLDQGLQFLIQYYNGEERAKGNILERFSAQQFPDLHSELNLSSLELGDSALYFCASSVDAPAPTGELFFGEGSRLTVL.

The V and J genes are TRBV6-1 and TRBJ2-2, with TRBD1 matching 7 bases. The ends lost 9 bases at V and 3 bases at J; junction bases unmatched: 4. Germline V gives CDR1 MNHNS, CDR2 SASEGT. The CDR3 length is 13 residues. CDR3 residues: CASGTDDTGELFF. Written as DNA, the CDR3 is TGTGCCAGTGGGACAGACGACACCGGGGAGCTGTTTTTT.

This clone has only a few counts. This rearrangement joins TRBV27 to TRBJ2-5; 15 bases map to TRBD2. CDR1 and CDR2 from the germline V gene are MNHEY and SMNVEV (reference sequence). Losses at the gene ends were 9 bases for V and 0 bases for J; bases not matched to a gene: 5. This CDR3 contains 16 residues. The CDR3 region is CARNRTSGRDQETQYF. CDR3 coding DNA: TGTGCCAGGAACCGGACTAGCGGGAGGGACCAAGAGACCCAGTACTTC.

This clone showed up just a few times. J is TRBJ1-2 and V is TRBV5-1; 9 nucleotides align to TRBD1. This CDR3 region has 15 residues. CDR1 is SGHRS, CDR2 YFSETQ, per germline. Trimming removed 2 bases from V and 7 bases from J; junction bases left unmatched: 9. The CDR3 spells CASSFLTGTGIGYTF. CDR3 coding DNA: TGCGCCAGCAGCTTCCTAACCGGGACAGGGATTGGCTACACCTTC.

The V and J genes are TRBV27 and TRBJ1-5, with 9 bases matching TRBD1. With 5 bases clipped from V and 5 bases from J, the junction kept 7 bases outside the gene matches. The CDR3 is made up of 15 amino acids. CDR1 and CDR2 (germline): MNHEY, SMNVEV (reference sequence). The chain's CDR3 is CASSPTGGRDQPQHF. CDR3 DNA sequence: TGTGCCAGCAGTCCGACAGGGGGGCGAGATCAGCCCCAGCATTTT.

CDR3 loop: CASSGIAGAVRGELFF. For the CDR3, the DNA is TGTGCCAGCAGCGGCATAGCGGGAGCCGTTCGCGGGGAGCTGTTTTTT. The chain couples TRBV2 to TRBJ2-2, with 9 nucleotides matching TRBD2. The germline CDR1 and CDR2 sequences are SNHLY and FYNNEI. The CDR3 extends over 16 amino acids. V trimming: 6 bases; J trimming: 7 bases; junction bases outside the gene matches: 12. The whole variable domain, remainder taken from reference TRBV2 and TRBJ2-2, is EPEVTQTPSHQVTQMGQEVILRCVPISNHLYFYWYRQILGQKVEFLVSFYNNEISEKSEIFDDQFSVERPDGSNFTLKIRSTKLEDSAMYFCASSGIAGAVRGELFFGEGSRLTVL.

The V call is TRBV29-1, the J call TRBJ2-1; 11 bases are a match to TRBD2. Germline lookup yields CDR1 SQVTM and CDR2 ANQGSEA. There are 13 residues in the CDR3. J was trimmed by 9 bases and V by 7 bases; bases with no gene match: 8. This CDR3 reads CSGPGTSGGEQFF. The CDR3 region has the DNA TGCAGCGGCCCCGGGACTAGCGGCGGTGAGCAGTTCTTC.

This clone was counted once. This rearrangement joins TRBV19 to TRBJ1-1; TRBD1 might be the D (6 bases). Germline assignment: CDR1 LNHDA and CDR2 SQIVND (reference sequence). Trimming took off 4 bases at V and 1 base at J, with 16 bases between the two ends. The CDR3 is 16 residues long. CDR3 residues: CASSKGEVRGNTEAFF. In DNA, the CDR3 is TGTGCCAGTAGTAAGGGGGAAGTGAGGGGGAACACTGAAGCTTTCTTT.

The sample holds a few counts of this clone. The chain is built from TRBV23-1 and TRBJ1-1; D remains ambiguous. TRBV23-1 is annotated as an ORF whose role is uncertain. The length of the CDR3 is 16 residues. V lost 4 bases to trimming and J lost 3 bases, with 18 bases between them. CDR3 sequence: CASSPRDGLQYTEAFF. The CDR3 bases are TGCGCCAGCAGTCCTCGTGACGGACTTCAGTACACTGAAGCTTTCTTT.

The chain combines TRBV7-6 with TRBJ2-7; TRBD1 aligns across 9 bases. CDR3 length: 15 amino acids. CDR1 is SGHVS and CDR2 is FNYEAQ in the germline V gene. V gave up 5 bases and J gave up 2 bases; unmatched junction bases: 7. The CDR3 sequence is CASSPGQGKAYEQYF. The DNA of the CDR3 is TGTGCCAGCAGCCCGGGACAGGGAAAAGCCTACGAGCAGTACTTC.

This chain uses TRBV7-8 with TRBJ1-5; D is possibly TRBD1 (5 bases). V was shortened by 0 bases and J by 2 bases, with 8 bases between the two germline ends. The germline CDR1 and CDR2 sequences are SGHVS and FQNEAQ. CDR3 length: 15 residues. CDR3 loop: CASSLAGDGNQPQHF. The CDR3 nucleotides read TGTGCCAGCAGCTTAGCAGGGGATGGCAATCAGCCCCAGCATTTT.